What follows are 4 T cell receptor beta chains derived from one specimen sequenced in a study of T cells after yellow fever vaccination (dated by TCRdb to about 2019). Sample treatment or condition, as interpreted from the label and publication: live attenuated yellow fever vaccine strain. Library method: 5' RACE. TCRdb records Illumina HiSeq 2500 as the sequencer. TCRdb reanalyzed the raw reads on its own, using fastp at Q25 for trimming and MiXCR for clone calling, and kept in-frame beta chains. Rows are combined by CDR3 protein, so each entry shows the most common genes and DNA. For this sample there are under 150,000 distinct CDR3 sequences; roughly 8% appear just once. The leading ten clones occupy 0.55% to 0.9% of the sample. Sample: CD4+ T cells sorted from PBMCs, taken 5 days after the yellow fever booster vaccination. The receptors here all came from a man aged 25 to 40 who received the YFV17D yellow fever vaccine.

This clonotype has a count of ten or more. V usage is TRBV24-1 and J usage is TRBJ2-1; D is unresolved. Germline V gives CDR1 KGHDR, CDR2 SFDVKD. This CDR3 has 13 residues. Trimming pared 5 bases from V and 8 bases from J, leaving 12 bases between. Here the CDR3 DNA reads TGTGCCACCAGTGTTGCGGCGGCTGATGAGCAGTTCTTC. This codes for CATSVAAADEQFF.

This clonotype showed up many times. The chain links TRBV19 to TRBJ2-7; possibly TRBD1 or TRBD2 for D (5 bases each). V was cut by 2 bases and J by 2 bases, with 16 bases left in between. CDR3 length: 16 residues. From germline, CDR1 is LNHDA and CDR2 SQIVND (reference sequence). CDR3 nucleotide sequence: TGTGCCAGTAGTATAAGGACCGGGACGGGCACCTACGAGCAGTACTTC. Amino acids: CASSIRTGTGTYEQYF.

The rearrangement uses TRBV11-2 and TRBJ2-1; TRBD2 might be the D (6 bases). Germline CDR1 and CDR2: SGHAT and FQNNGV. The V and J ends lost 5 bases and 4 bases respectively, with 12 bases between them. The CDR3 totals 14 residues. This CDR3 is CASSKAGLYNEQFF. For the CDR3, the DNA is TGTGCCAGCAGCAAAGCGGGCTTATACAATGAGCAGTTCTTC.

Many counts were recorded for this clonotype. The rearrangement uses TRBV20-1 and TRBJ2-3; TRBD2 is a possible D gene (5 bases). The CDR3 length is 14 residues. Trimming took off 6 bases at V and 3 bases at J, with 16 bases between the two ends. CDR1 and CDR2 from the germline V gene are DFQATT and SNEGSKA (reference sequence). The CDR3, as DNA: TGCAGTGCCCGAGGCTCCCGGGGAACAGATACGCAGTATTTT. The encoded protein is CSARGSRGTDTQYF.